Below are 9 T cell receptor beta chains sequenced from a single sample in a study of Graves' ophthalmopathy and Graves' hyperthyroidism. The TCR beta CDR3 regions underwent amplification from RNA transcripts. First-round RT-PCR with HTBI primers preceded a second-round multiplex PCR. A single record per CDR3 protein comes from TCRdb applying MiXCR to the multiplex PCR reads. Among 400,000 or so distinct CDR3 sequences, about a sixth were seen once, and the ten largest hold 2.4%. Specimen: peripheral blood. The receptors were sampled from an adult woman with stable Graves' hyperthyroidism.

This clonotype occurred many times. The V gene is TRBV28, the J gene TRBJ1-2, with a weak D call TRBD1 (5 bases). Germline CDR1 is MDHEN and CDR2 is SYDVKM. This CDR3 has 11 residues. With 3 bases removed from V and 8 bases from J, the gap between germline ends came to 7 bases. CDR3 residues: CASSLGVGYTF. The CDR3 nucleotides read TGTGCCAGCAGTTTGGGGGTCGGCTACACCTTC.

This chain connects TRBV29-1 to TRBJ2-5; D uncertain. The CDR3 runs to 10 residues. CDR1 and CDR2 from the germline V gene are SQVTM and ANQGSEA. The V and J ends lost 7 bases and 4 bases respectively, with 7 bases between them. CDR3 DNA sequence: TGCAGCGGTGCAATAGAGACCCAGTACTTC. It is translated as CSGAIETQYF.

Comment on this clonotype: A read error may account for a junction end that differs from germline. The chain has TRBV27 and TRBJ2-7, with D hard to call. CDR1 is MNHEY, CDR2 SMNVEV, per germline (reference sequence). There are 14 residues in the CDR3. DNA of the CDR3: TGTGCCAGCAGTTCCCATCTAGAACTCTACGAGCAGTGCTTC. Translation: CASSSHLELYEQCF.

This clonotype came up many times. The J gene is TRBJ2-7, the V gene TRBV28, with 8 bases matching TRBD1. V was pared by 4 bases and J by 13 bases, with 9 bases of the junction left unmatched. The germline V gene encodes CDR1 MDHEN and CDR2 SYDVKM. The CDR3 runs to 12 residues. CDR3 DNA: TGTGCCAGCAGTTCGACAGGGGACCGCTATTACTTC. Translating it yields CASSSTGDRYYF.

This clonotype occurred many times. The chain uses TRBV7-2 and TRBJ2-5; maybe TRBD2 (5 bases). From germline, CDR1 is SGHTA and CDR2 FQGNSA. This CDR3 region has 13 residues. V was pared by 5 bases and J by 5 bases, with 12 bases between. CDR3 bases: TGTGCCAGCAGCCGGGGTTATGGGGAGACCCAGTACTTC. Encoded protein: CASSRGYGETQYF.

This clonotype was recorded at least ten times. V usage is TRBV11-2 and J usage is TRBJ2-5, with 8 bases matching TRBD2. The germline V gene encodes CDR1 SGHAT and CDR2 FQNNGV. The CDR3 covers 15 residues. J lost 3 bases, V lost 1 base, and 4 bases had no gene match. CDR3: CASSLVTSDKETQYF. The CDR3 DNA is TGTGCCAGCAGCTTAGTGACTAGCGACAAAGAGACCCAGTACTTC.

Concerning this clonotype: This may stem from a read error, because a much larger clone lies one nucleotide away. The rearrangement links TRBV30 to TRBJ2-4; 7 nucleotides align to TRBD1. The CDR3 is 15 residues long. Germline CDR1 GTSNPN, CDR2 SVGIG (reference sequence). CDR3 residues: CAWSGQGKAKKIQYF. Here the CDR3 DNA reads TGTGCCTGGAGTGGACAGGGAAAGGCCAAAAAGATTCAGTACTTC.

This clonotype was recorded many times. The chain recombines TRBV6-2 or TRBV6-3 with TRBJ1-1; no reliable D call. The V end lost 5 bases, the J end lost 5 bases, and 15 bases lay between the germline ends. The germline gives CDR1 MNHEY, CDR2 SVGEGT. The CDR3 consists of 14 residues. The CDR3 here is CASSPDTGRTEAFF. The CDR3 coding sequence is TGTGCCAGCAGTCCAGACACCGGGCGGACTGAAGCTTTCTTT.

The gene calls are TRBV12-3 or TRBV12-4 and TRBJ2-5; 10 nucleotides match TRBD2. The ends lost 8 bases at V and 5 bases at J; junction bases unmatched: 17. CDR3 length: 17 amino acids. The CDR3 DNA follows: TGTGCCAGCGGCCGCGCGCTAGCGGGAGCCGGGTCGGAGACCCAGTACTTC. Protein: CASGRALAGAGSETQYF.